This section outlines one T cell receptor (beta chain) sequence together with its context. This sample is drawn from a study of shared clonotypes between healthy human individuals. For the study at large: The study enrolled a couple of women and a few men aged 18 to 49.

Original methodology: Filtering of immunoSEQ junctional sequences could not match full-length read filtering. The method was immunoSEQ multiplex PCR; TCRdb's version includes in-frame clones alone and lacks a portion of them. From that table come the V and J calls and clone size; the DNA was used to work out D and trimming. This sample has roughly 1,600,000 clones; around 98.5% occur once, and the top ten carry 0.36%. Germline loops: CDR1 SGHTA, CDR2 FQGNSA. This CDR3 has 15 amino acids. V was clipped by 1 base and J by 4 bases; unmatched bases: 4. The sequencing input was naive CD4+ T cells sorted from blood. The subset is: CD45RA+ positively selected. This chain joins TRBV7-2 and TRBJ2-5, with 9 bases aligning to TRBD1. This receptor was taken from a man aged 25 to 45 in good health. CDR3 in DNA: TGTGCCAGCAGCTTAGGGGACAGGGACAGAGAGACCCAGTACTTC. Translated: CASSLGDRDRETQYF.